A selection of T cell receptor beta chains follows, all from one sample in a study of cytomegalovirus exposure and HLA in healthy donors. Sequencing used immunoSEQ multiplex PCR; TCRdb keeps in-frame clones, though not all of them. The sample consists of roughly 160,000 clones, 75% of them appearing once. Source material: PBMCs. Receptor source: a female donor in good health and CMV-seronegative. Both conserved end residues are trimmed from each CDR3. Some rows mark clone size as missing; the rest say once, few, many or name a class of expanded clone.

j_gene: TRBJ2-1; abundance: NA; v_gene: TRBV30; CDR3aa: AWRGASGRNYNEQF
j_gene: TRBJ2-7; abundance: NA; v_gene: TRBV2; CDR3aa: ASRGERGYEQY
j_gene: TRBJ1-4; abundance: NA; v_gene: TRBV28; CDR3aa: ASIKGAALDEKLF
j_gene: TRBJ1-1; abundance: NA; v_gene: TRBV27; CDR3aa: ASRPGGNTEAF
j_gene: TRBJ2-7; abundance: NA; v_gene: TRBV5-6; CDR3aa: ASSGEGPYEQY
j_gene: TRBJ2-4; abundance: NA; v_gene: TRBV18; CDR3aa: ASSPLAGPVAKNIQY
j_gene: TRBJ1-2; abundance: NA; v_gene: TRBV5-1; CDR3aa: ASASEGQAPT
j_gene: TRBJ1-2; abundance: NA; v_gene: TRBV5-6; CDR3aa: ASSWEGSNYGYT
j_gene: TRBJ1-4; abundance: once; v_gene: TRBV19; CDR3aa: ASRRPGPRLEKLF
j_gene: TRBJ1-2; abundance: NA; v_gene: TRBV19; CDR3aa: ASSMGTDSHYGYT
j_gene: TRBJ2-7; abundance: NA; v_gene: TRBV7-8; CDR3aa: ASSPTSRGLIYEQY
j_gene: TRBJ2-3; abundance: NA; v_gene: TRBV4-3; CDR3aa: ASSQDEQDTQY
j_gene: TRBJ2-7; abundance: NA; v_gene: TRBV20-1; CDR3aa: SATGGREQY
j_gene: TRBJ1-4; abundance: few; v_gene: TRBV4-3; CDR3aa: ASSHGTGANEKLF
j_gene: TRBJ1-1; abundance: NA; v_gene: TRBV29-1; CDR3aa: SVEGGTGGSYTEAF
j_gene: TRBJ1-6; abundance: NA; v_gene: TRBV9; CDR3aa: ASSSSRGRLSPLH
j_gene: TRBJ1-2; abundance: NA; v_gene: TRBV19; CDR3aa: ASTRQGRDYGYT